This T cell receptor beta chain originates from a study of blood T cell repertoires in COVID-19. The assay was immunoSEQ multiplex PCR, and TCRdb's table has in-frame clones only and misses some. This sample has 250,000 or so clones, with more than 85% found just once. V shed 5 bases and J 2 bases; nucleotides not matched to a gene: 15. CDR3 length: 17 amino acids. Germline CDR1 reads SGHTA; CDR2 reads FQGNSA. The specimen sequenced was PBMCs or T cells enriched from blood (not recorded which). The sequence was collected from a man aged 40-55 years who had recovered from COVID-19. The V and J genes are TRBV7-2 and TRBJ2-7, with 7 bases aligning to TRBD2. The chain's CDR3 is CASSPRRGGSSTYEQYF. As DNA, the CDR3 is TGTGCCAGCAGCCCGCGTAGGGGCGGGAGTTCCACCTACGAGCAGTACTTC.